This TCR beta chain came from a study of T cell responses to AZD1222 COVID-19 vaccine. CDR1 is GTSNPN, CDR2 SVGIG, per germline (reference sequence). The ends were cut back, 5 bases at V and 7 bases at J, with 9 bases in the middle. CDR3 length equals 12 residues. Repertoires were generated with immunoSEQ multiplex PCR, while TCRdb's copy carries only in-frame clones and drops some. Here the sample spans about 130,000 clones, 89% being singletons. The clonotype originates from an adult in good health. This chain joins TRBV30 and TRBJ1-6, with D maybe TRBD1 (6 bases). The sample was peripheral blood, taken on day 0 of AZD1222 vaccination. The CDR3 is CAWGGRNSPLHF. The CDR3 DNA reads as TGTGCCTGGGGGGGCCGGAATTCACCCCTCCACTTT.